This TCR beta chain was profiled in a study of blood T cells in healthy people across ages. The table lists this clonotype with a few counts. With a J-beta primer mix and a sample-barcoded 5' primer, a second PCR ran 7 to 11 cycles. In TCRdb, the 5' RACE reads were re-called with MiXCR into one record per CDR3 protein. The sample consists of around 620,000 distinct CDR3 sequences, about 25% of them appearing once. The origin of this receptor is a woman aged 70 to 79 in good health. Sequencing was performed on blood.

The CDR3 DNA sequence: TGCGCCAGCAGACCGGGACAGGGGTTGAACACTGAAGCTTTCTTT. Its protein is CASRPGQGLNTEAFF. The chain links TRBV5-1 to TRBJ1-1; 10 bases match TRBD1. V shed 5 bases and J 0 bases; nucleotides not matched to a gene: 4. The CDR3 has 15 amino acids. Germline-derived CDR1 and CDR2 are SGHRS and YFSETQ.